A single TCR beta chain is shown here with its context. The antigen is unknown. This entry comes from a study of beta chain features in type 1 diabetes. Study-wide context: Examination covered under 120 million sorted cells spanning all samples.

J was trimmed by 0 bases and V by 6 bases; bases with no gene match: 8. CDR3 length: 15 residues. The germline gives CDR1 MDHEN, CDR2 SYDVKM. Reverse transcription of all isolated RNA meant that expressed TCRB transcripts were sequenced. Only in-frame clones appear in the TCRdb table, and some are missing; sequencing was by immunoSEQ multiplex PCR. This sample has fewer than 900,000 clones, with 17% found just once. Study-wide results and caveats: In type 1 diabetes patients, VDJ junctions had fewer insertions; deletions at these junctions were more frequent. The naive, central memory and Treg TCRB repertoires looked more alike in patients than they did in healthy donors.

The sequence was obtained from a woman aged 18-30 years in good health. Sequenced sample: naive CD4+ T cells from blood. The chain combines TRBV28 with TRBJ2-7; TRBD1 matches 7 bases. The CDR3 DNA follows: TGTGCCAGCAGCCCGGGACAGTTTAGCTCCTACGAGCAGTACTTC. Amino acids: CASSPGQFSSYEQYF.